The count of the clone carrying this T cell receptor beta chain is one. The antigen is not known. The sample belongs to a study of identifying expanded T cells in peripheral blood. Collection occurred without any documented infections or immune events in donors. The study's findings and limits: Technical replicates showed roughly 1.2 changed clones; two weeks roughly 16; four weeks 19.

TCRdb's table, derived via immunoSEQ multiplex PCR, lists solely in-frame clones and lacks some. The profile shows more than 75,000 clones, 85% to 90% of them singletons. Germline CDR1 reads GTSNPN; CDR2 reads SVGIG (reference sequence). The CDR3 extends over 11 amino acids. Trimming left V 3 bases short and J 7 bases short, with 9 bases between. This sequence originates from a person between 18 and 70 years old in good health. The sample consisted of blood. The chain is built from TRBV30 and TRBJ1-2; weak D call: TRBD1 (5 bases). The CDR3 spells CAWRTRVGYTF. For the CDR3, the DNA is TGTGCCTGGAGGACCAGGGTTGGCTACACCTTC.